What follows are 20 T cell receptor beta chains derived from one specimen sequenced in a study of CD8+ T cells in alopecia areata. Once RNA had been extracted, it was reverse transcribed into cDNA to act as the sequencing template. TCRdb's copy holds only in-frame clones and misses some; the assay was immunoSEQ multiplex PCR. In total the sample includes approximately 300,000 clones, none of them seen once. Sorting of pooled cutaneous lymph node cells was based on CD4, CD8alpha, NKG2D, NKG2ACE and other markers. Specimen: CD4+ T cells sorted from a lymph node. All receptors derive from a C3H/HeJ mouse with alopecia areata. MHC haplotype of the strain: H2-k.

Details on this clone: Genes and germline are mouse. The read terminates 4 residues ahead of where the CDR3 ends, so the germline J gene completes it. The chain joins TRBV17 to TRBJ2-3; D gene ambiguous. V was clipped by 5 bases and J by 0 bases, with 9 bases between them. This CDR3 has 14 residues. Germline CDR1 reads MNHDT; CDR2 reads YYDKIL. Incomplete CDR3 DNA: TGTGCTAGCAGTCCCGACAATAGTGCAGAA. Its translation is CASSPDNSAE. The entire CDR3 protein is CASSPDNSAETLYF.

As regards this clone: Gene names refer to mouse genes. The read ends 4 residues shy of where the CDR3 ends; the end is completed using the germline J gene. The V and J genes are TRBV1 and TRBJ2-3; 11 bases fit TRBD2. Trimming cost V 4 bases and J 0 bases; bases outside gene matches: 3. The CDR3 sequence is 16 residues long. The V gene's germline CDR1 is NSQYPW and CDR2 LRSPGD (reference sequence). The CDR3 bases that were read are TGCACCTGCAGTGTGGGACTGGGGGCTAGTGCAGAA. This translates into CTCSVGLGASAE. The CDR3 as a whole reads CTCSVGLGASAETLYF.

A note on this clone: Gene names denote mouse genes. The read is 4 residues too short to cover the CDR3 end, so that end is filled in from the germline J gene. Distinct nucleotide sequences in the sample also encode this CDR3. The chain employs TRBV1 and TRBJ2-7, with D maybe TRBD1 (6 bases). This CDR3 spans 13 amino acids. Germline values: CDR1 NSQYPW, CDR2 LRSPGD (reference sequence). This chain's CDR3 is CTCSAETGYEQYF. The covered CDR3 bases are TGCACCTGCAGTGCAGAGACAGGATAT.

The table lists this clone with a few counts. All gene names here are mouse names. The sequenced fragment ends 4 residues before the CDR3 boundary, so the rest is inferred from the germline J gene. This sequence joins TRBV13-1 and TRBJ1-2, with TRBD1 matching 9 bases. Per the germline V gene, CDR1 is NSHNY and CDR2 is SYGAGN. CDR3 size: 14 residues. The sequenced CDR3 bases are TGTGCCAGCAGTGAGCCGGGACAGGGCACC. Translation gives CASSEPGQGT. The entire CDR3 sequence reads CASSEPGQGTDYTF.

With respect to this clone: Gene names and germline refer to mouse. Read coverage stops 4 residues before the CDR3 terminus; the germline J gene supplies the remainder. The rearrangement uses TRBV5 and TRBJ1-1; 9 nucleotides agree with TRBD1. V shed 1 base, J shed 4 bases, and the junction held 4 bases outside the gene matches. This CDR3 has 15 residues. The germline V gene has CDR1 LGHNA and CDR2 YNLKQL (reference sequence). CDR3 DNA, as far as it was read: TGTGCCAGCAGCCAAGTCGCGGACAGGGGCACA. Protein sequence: CASSQVADRGT. The whole CDR3 protein is CASSQVADRGTEVFF.

This clone has more than one count but fewer than ten. The gene names here belong to mouse. The read ends 4 residues before the CDR3 terminus; that terminus is restored from the germline J gene. This rearrangement joins TRBV31 to TRBJ2-1; the D gene is possibly TRBD1 (6 bases). V was pared by 7 bases and J by 1 base, with 8 bases between. Germline V gives CDR1 GKSSPN, CDR2 SITVG. This CDR3 region has 12 residues. The CDR3 bases that were read are TGTGCCTCCGACAGGAACTATGCT. This encodes CASDRNYA. The whole CDR3 protein is CASDRNYAEQFF. The full variable domain, rest sourced from reference TRBV31 and TRBJ2-1, is AQTIHQWPVAEIKAVGSPLSLGCTIKGKSSPNLYWYWQATGGTLQQLFYSITVGQVESVVQLNLSASRPKDDQFILSTEKLLLSHSGFYLCASDRNYAEQFFGPGTRLTVL.

In its sample, this clone was seen a few times. Gene names are the mouse ones. The read ends 4 residues shy of where the CDR3 ends; the end is completed using the germline J gene. The J gene is TRBJ1-2, the V gene TRBV13-1, with 7 bases lining up with TRBD1. Germline V CDR1 and CDR2: NSHNY, SYGAGN. The CDR3 consists of 12 residues. The J segment lost 4 bases and the V segment lost 4 bases, leaving 1 base of the junction unmatched. Here the CDR3 reads CASSNRGSDYTF. Partial CDR3 DNA: TGTGCCAGCAGTAACAGGGGCTCC.

On this clone itself: Gene names refer to mouse genes. CDR3 region: CASSFGGARAETLYF. Incomplete CDR3 DNA: TGTGCCAGCAGTTTTGGGGGGGCCCGTGCAGAA. The genes are TRBV14 and TRBJ2-3; 9 bases line up with TRBD2. Read data end 4 residues before the CDR3 end; the end is taken from the germline J gene. V dropped 2 bases and J dropped 1; count of bases not matched to a gene: 2. The CDR3 is 15 amino acids. Germline assignment: CDR1 SGHDT and CDR2 FRDEAV.

As to this clone: Gene names denote mouse genes. Sequencing ends 4 residues short of the CDR3 end; the germline J gene provides the rest. The chain carries TRBV31 and TRBJ2-3; the match to TRBD1 covers 8 bases. The CDR3 consists of 15 residues. CDR1 and CDR2 (germline): GKSSPN, SITVG. The V and J ends lost 0 bases and 3 bases, in that order; junction bases with no gene match: 5. The DNA read from the CDR3 is TGTGCCTGGAGTCTTTCAGGGGGCTGGGCAGAA. This translates into CAWSLSGGWAE. The entire CDR3 reads CAWSLSGGWAETLYF.

This clone was observed a few times. Gene labels here are mouse ones. The read halts 4 residues ahead of the CDR3 end, with the missing end drawn from the germline J gene. This same CDR3 is encoded by further DNA sequences in the sample. The genes are TRBV19 and TRBJ2-2, with TRBD2 matching over 8 bases. The germline gives CDR1 FNHDT, CDR2 SITEND (reference sequence). Unmatched junction bases numbered 2, after V lost 0 bases and J lost 1 base. The CDR3 sequence is 16 residues long. The CDR3 is CASSIGLGGNTGQLYF. The CDR3 DNA, read in part, is TGTGCCAGCAGTATAGGGCTGGGGGGAAACACCGGG.

This clone was counted only a few times. All gene names here are mouse names. The observed sequence ends 4 residues before the CDR3 terminus, with the missing tail filled in from the germline J gene. Other DNA sequences in the sample encode the same CDR3. The rearrangement joins TRBV13-1 to TRBJ2-2, with 8 positions matching TRBD2. In germline, CDR1 is NSHNY, CDR2 SYGAGN. The CDR3 extends over 15 amino acids. With V trimmed by 3 bases and J by 1 base, 2 bases remained unmatched. Partial CDR3 DNA: TGTGCCAGCAGTGGTGGGACTGGAAACACCGGG. Translating gives CASSGGTGNTG. The entire CDR3 reads CASSGGTGNTGQLYF.

With regard to this clone: Mouse names are used for the genes. The read stops 4 residues short of the end of the CDR3; the missing end is completed from the germline J gene. In the same sample, other DNA sequences code for this CDR3. J is TRBJ2-5 and V is TRBV31; 10 bases are shared with TRBD1. The CDR3 is made up of 13 amino acids. In germline, CDR1 is GKSSPN, CDR2 SITVG. Incomplete CDR3 DNA: TGTGCCTGGAGTCGGGACAGGGGTGAC. Protein sequence: CAWSRDRGD. The full CDR3 reads CAWSRDRGDTQYF.

This clone was detected a few times. The listed genes are named as in mouse. The read terminates 4 residues ahead of where the CDR3 ends, so the germline J gene completes it. Other DNA sequences of this sample code for an identical CDR3. The chain links TRBV13-3 to TRBJ2-1, with a tentative D call TRBD1 (6 bases). The germline gives CDR1 NNHDY, CDR2 SYVADS. The CDR3 length is 14 residues. The V end lost 4 bases, the J end lost 1 base, and 9 bases lay between the germline ends. The sequenced part of the CDR3 DNA is TGTGCCAGCAGTTTACAGGGAAACTATGCT. Translating gives CASSLQGNYA. The full CDR3 protein reads CASSLQGNYAEQFF.

The table lists this clone with a few counts. Gene names and germline refer to mouse. The read ends 4 residues shy of where the CDR3 ends; the end is completed using the germline J gene. The same CDR3 can be traced to other DNA sequences in this sample. This chain uses TRBV13-1 with TRBJ1-2; 9 nucleotides align to TRBD1. This CDR3 contains 15 residues. The ends lost 1 base at V and 1 base at J; junction bases unmatched: 2. Germline-derived CDR1 and CDR2 are NSHNY and SYGAGN. The CDR3 sequence: CASSDPGQGNSDYTF. The CDR3 DNA, read in part, is TGTGCCAGCAGTGATCCGGGACAGGGAAACTCC.

As to this clone: Gene names follow the mouse nomenclature. The CDR3 end lies 4 residues beyond the end of the read and is filled in from the germline J gene. The chain joins TRBV13-1 to TRBJ2-3, with 9 nucleotides matching TRBD2. CDR1 is NSHNY and CDR2 is SYGAGN in the germline V gene. This CDR3 comprises 16 residues. Trimming at V came to 2 bases and at J to 1 base, leaving 5 bases not matched to a gene. The chain's CDR3 is CASSELGGGGAETLYF. The sequenced CDR3 bases are TGTGCCAGCAGTGAACTGGGGGGCGGGGGTGCAGAA.

Details on this clone: Gene names follow the mouse nomenclature. The CDR3 end lies 3 residues beyond the end of the read and is filled in from the germline J gene. This chain links TRBV19 with TRBJ1-6, with 10 nucleotides matching TRBD1. TRBJ1-6 is filed as an ORF, its function uncertain. The ends lost 5 bases at V and 10 bases at J; junction bases unmatched: 6. The CDR3 sequence is 14 residues long. Germline CDR1 FNHDT, CDR2 SITEND (reference sequence). This chain's CDR3 is CASRPGTGVSPLYF. The CDR3 DNA, read in part, is TGTGCCAGCAGACCCGGGACAGGGGTCTCGCCC.

Regarding this clone: Gene labels here are mouse ones. Read sequence stops 4 residues before the CDR3 end, and the germline J gene provides the missing end. V usage is TRBV31 and J usage is TRBJ2-5, with 13 bases that match TRBD2. This CDR3 region has 16 residues. J lost 2 bases, V lost 0 bases, and 2 bases had no gene match. In germline, CDR1 is GKSSPN, CDR2 SITVG. CDR3 DNA, as far as it was read: TGTGCCTGGAGTCTAGGGACTGGGGGGGTCCAAGAC. Translated, it gives CAWSLGTGGVQD. The whole CDR3 sequence reads CAWSLGTGGVQDTQYF.

This clone occurred a few times. The gene names given are mouse names. The read falls 4 residues short of the CDR3 end, and the missing part is taken from the germline J gene. The V gene is TRBV13-1, the J gene TRBJ1-2, with 8 positions matching TRBD1. The ends lost 7 bases at V and 0 bases at J; junction bases unmatched: 2. From germline, CDR1 is NSHNY and CDR2 SYGAGN. The CDR3 spans 13 residues. This CDR3 reads CASATGANSDYTF. The CDR3 bases that were read are TGTGCCAGCGCGACAGGGGCAAACTCC.

The sample holds a few counts of this clone. The genes and germline here are from mouse. The read gets to within 4 residues of the CDR3 end, and the germline J gene fills in the rest. The chain links TRBV13-2 to TRBJ1-2, with no clear D. The germline V gene encodes CDR1 NNHNN and CDR2 SYGAGS (reference sequence). The CDR3 has 15 amino acids. The V gene lost 0 bases and the J gene lost 1 base, with 10 bases spanning the gap. CDR3 DNA, as far as it was read: TGTGCCAGCGGTGATGCGGCAGGATTAAACTCC. Its translation is CASGDAAGLNS. From start to end, the CDR3 is CASGDAAGLNSDYTF.

As concerns this clone: Mouse names are used for the genes. The read is 4 residues too short to cover the CDR3 end, so that end is filled in from the germline J gene. The V gene is TRBV14, the J gene TRBJ2-1; possible D gene TRBD1, 7 bases. The V end was cut by 2 bases, the J end by 3 bases, with 12 bases between. Germline V gene lookup returns CDR1 SGHDT and CDR2 FRDEAV. The CDR3 is 15 residues long. CDR3 sequence: CASSFEGAVYAEQFF. The part of the CDR3 DNA that was read is TGTGCCAGCAGTTTTGAGGGGGCTGTCTATGCT.